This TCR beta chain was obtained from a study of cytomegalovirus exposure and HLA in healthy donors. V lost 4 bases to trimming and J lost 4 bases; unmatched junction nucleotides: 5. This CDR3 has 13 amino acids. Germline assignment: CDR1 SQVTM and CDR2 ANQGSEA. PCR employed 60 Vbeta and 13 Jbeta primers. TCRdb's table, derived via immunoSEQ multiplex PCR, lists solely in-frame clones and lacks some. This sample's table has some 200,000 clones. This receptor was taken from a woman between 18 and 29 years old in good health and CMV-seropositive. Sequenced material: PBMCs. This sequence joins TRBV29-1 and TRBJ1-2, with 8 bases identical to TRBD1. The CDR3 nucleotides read TGCAGCGTTGTAAGCGGACAGGGCTATGGCTACACCTTC. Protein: CSVVSGQGYGYTF. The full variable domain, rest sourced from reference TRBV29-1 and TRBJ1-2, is SAVISQKPSRDICQRGTSLTIQCQVDSQVTMMFWYRQQPGQSLTLIATANQGSEATYESGFVIDKFPISRPNLTFSTLTVSNMSPEDSSIYLCSVVSGQGYGYTFGSGTRLTVV.